Listed here are 3 T cell receptor beta chains from one sample, sequenced in a study of regulatory T cells in long-lasting Graves disease (dated by TCRdb to the early 2020s). The library came from multiplex PCR. The sequencer listed for this sample is Illumina HiSeq 4000. To build TCR beta libraries, CDR3 regions were amplified by Arm-PCR using iRepertoire HTBI primers. TCRdb reprocessing: public reads trimmed at Q25 with fastp, clones called with MiXCR, in-frame beta chains kept. CDR3 protein sequences are deduplicated, and each keeps its most common genes and DNA. The sample table holds roughly 500,000 distinct CDR3 sequences, of which 20% to 25% were seen once. The ten largest clones take up around 7% of the sample. The sample's time point, from its label and the paper: persistent/refractory GD, antithyroid drugs over 5 years with positive TRAb. For both TCR sequencing and RNA sequencing, RNA was extracted from PBMCs in TRIzol.

The material sequenced was peripheral blood mononuclear cells (PBMCs), taken when the disease was refractory, from a patient treated with antithyroid drugs. These receptors were obtained from a female donor with Graves disease.

This clonotype was recorded many times. The J gene is TRBJ1-5, the V gene TRBV6-1; the match to TRBD1 covers 7 bases. The CDR3 runs to 14 residues. The germline CDR1 and CDR2 sequences are MNHNS and SASEGT. After removal of 5 bases from V and 5 bases from J, the junction contained 6 bases not matched to a gene. DNA of the CDR3: TGTGCCAGCAGTCCAGGACAGGTCGATCAGCCCCAGCATTTT. This translates into CASSPGQVDQPQHF.

A note on this clonotype: Given a much more abundant clone one base away, this may be a read error. J is TRBJ2-7 and V is TRBV11-2; 12 nucleotides agree with TRBD2. Germline V gene data show CDR1 as SGHAT and CDR2 as FQNNGV. V shed 5 bases, J shed 6 bases, and the junction held 5 bases outside the gene matches. The length of the CDR3 is 14 residues. The CDR3 DNA reads TGTGCCAGCAGCGCGACTAGCGGGGGTGGCGAGCAGTACTTC. Protein product: CASSATSGGGEQYF.

This clonotype was counted ten times or more. V usage is TRBV28 and J usage is TRBJ1-1; possible D gene TRBD1, 5 bases. This CDR3 is 14 amino acids long. The V end was cut by 8 bases, the J end by 6 bases, with 19 bases between. Germline CDR1 MDHEN, CDR2 SYDVKM. CDR3 residues: CASASDPGYSEAFF. The CDR3 DNA follows: TGTGCCAGCGCTTCTGACCCAGGGTATTCTGAAGCTTTCTTT. The variable domain in full, with the rest retrieved from reference TRBV28 and TRBJ1-1, is DVKVTQSSRYLVKRTGEKVFLECVQDMDHENMFWYRQDPGLGLRLIYFSYDVKMKEKGDIPEGYSVSREKKERFSLILESASTNQTSMYLCASASDPGYSEAFFGQGTRLTVV.